The 15 T cell receptor beta chains presented below share a single source sample, sequenced in a study of blood T cell repertoires in COVID-19. Here immunoSEQ multiplex PCR was the method, and the copy in TCRdb shows in-frame clones only, minus some. Counted here are 150,000 to 180,000 clones, around 91% occurring once; the ten biggest clones make up more than 14%. Sample: peripheral blood. All receptors come from a woman in her 40s with acute or convalescent COVID-19.

This clone was seen only once. This CDR3 reads CASSIFLAGDDTQYF. In nucleotides, the CDR3 is TGTGCCAGTAGTATATTCCTAGCGGGAGACGATACGCAGTATTTT. The rearrangement uses TRBV19 and TRBJ2-3; TRBD2 aligns across 10 bases. After removal of 2 bases from V and 6 bases from J, the junction contained 5 bases not matched to a gene. The CDR3 extends over 15 amino acids. Germline CDR1 is LNHDA and CDR2 is SQIVND (reference sequence).

Here the CDR3 reads CASRPTVTGELFF. In DNA, the CDR3 is TGTGCCAGCAGGCCGACAGTGACCGGGGAGCTGTTTTTT. This chain links TRBV3-1 (or the pseudogene TRBV3-2) with TRBJ2-2; D possibly corresponds to TRBD1 (5 bases). There are 13 residues in the CDR3. Trimming left V 6 bases short and J 5 bases short, with 10 bases between. Germline V gene sequence: CDR1 LGHDT, CDR2 YNNKEL (reference sequence).

The rearrangement uses TRBV6-1 and TRBJ1-2; 10 nucleotides agree with TRBD1. The CDR3 runs to 16 residues. Germline CDR1 MNHNS, CDR2 SASEGT. With V trimmed by 3 bases and J by 7 bases, 11 bases remained unmatched. The CDR3 loop is CASSEWTGGGLFGYTF. The CDR3 DNA sequence: TGTGCCAGCAGTGAGTGGACAGGGGGAGGTTTGTTTGGCTACACCTTC.

CDR3 DNA sequence: TGTGCCTGGATTCTAGCGGGATCTTCCTACGAGCAGTACTTC. Its translation: CAWILAGSSYEQYF. The chain has TRBV30 and TRBJ2-7; 9 bases align to TRBD2. The CDR3 extends over 14 amino acids. Trimming cost V 4 bases and J 1 base; bases outside gene matches: 5. Germline values: CDR1 GTSNPN, CDR2 SVGIG (reference sequence).

The chain employs TRBV4-1 and TRBJ2-2; 8 bases are a match to TRBD2. V shed 2 bases and J 0 bases; nucleotides not matched to a gene: 2. CDR3 size: 16 residues. Germline CDR1 reads MGHRA; CDR2 reads YSYEKL. The CDR3 loop reads CASSQLAGTNTGELFF. In DNA form, the CDR3 reads TGCGCCAGCAGCCAATTAGCGGGAACGAACACCGGGGAGCTGTTTTTT.

This clone was seen only once. The chain carries TRBV30 and TRBJ2-5; TRBD2 matches 7 bases. Losses at the gene ends were 3 bases for V and 7 bases for J; bases not matched to a gene: 11. The V gene's germline CDR1 is GTSNPN and CDR2 SVGIG (reference sequence). The CDR3 has 14 amino acids. The CDR3 region is CAWSDTSAAGTQYF. The CDR3 DNA reads TGTGCCTGGAGCGACACTAGCGCCGCGGGGACCCAGTACTTC.

This chain joins TRBV19 and TRBJ2-2; 9 bases line up with TRBD2. The CDR3 contains 13 residues. J was trimmed by 8 bases and V by 5 bases; bases with no gene match: 3. The germline gives CDR1 LNHDA, CDR2 SQIVND (reference sequence). The CDR3 reads CASSVGLAGELFF. As DNA, the CDR3 is TGTGCCAGTAGTGTAGGACTAGCGGGGGAGCTGTTTTTT.

This clone was counted between two and nine times. The chain combines TRBV27 with TRBJ2-1; D ambiguous. This CDR3 region has 15 residues. With 2 bases removed from V and 2 bases from J, the gap between germline ends came to 10 bases. Germline V CDR1 and CDR2: MNHEY, SMNVEV (reference sequence). DNA for the CDR3: TGTGCCAGCAGTTTAGAGAGCCCAACCTACAATGAGCAGTTCTTC. This translates into CASSLESPTYNEQFF.

The V gene is TRBV4-1, the J gene TRBJ2-1, with TRBD2 matching 7 bases. The V and J ends lost 0 bases and 7 bases, in that order; junction bases with no gene match: 12. Germline CDR1 MGHRA, CDR2 YSYEKL. The CDR3 sequence is 17 residues long. In DNA form, the CDR3 reads TGCGCCAGCAGCCAAGATCCCCGCGGGAGCCTCTCGAATGAGCAGTTCTTC. Protein sequence: CASSQDPRGSLSNEQFF.

V is TRBV11-2 and J is TRBJ1-1; D not resolved. CDR1 and CDR2 from the germline V gene are SGHAT and FQNNGV. CDR3 length: 13 residues. V was shortened by 4 bases and J by 0 bases, with 6 bases between the two germline ends. CDR3 sequence reads: CASSSTLNTEAFF. DNA for the CDR3: TGTGCCAGCAGCTCAACACTGAACACTGAAGCTTTCTTT. Drawing the rest from reference TRBV11-2 and TRBJ1-1, the complete variable domain is EAGVAQSPRYKIIEKRQSVAFWCNPISGHATLYWYQQILGQGPKLLIQFQNNGVVDDSQLPKDRFSAERLKGVDSTLKIQPAKLEDSAVYLCASSSTLNTEAFFGQGTRLTVV.

This chain uses TRBV18 with TRBJ2-2; D may be TRBD2 (6 bases). The CDR3 has 17 residues. The germline V and J ends were trimmed by 3 bases and 4 bases, with 18 bases remaining between them. CDR1 KGHSH and CDR2 LQKENI come from the germline V gene. The CDR3 DNA reads as TGTGCCAGCTCACCCCAAAAACTGCAGGGAGGCACCGGGGAGCTGTTTTTT. Encoded protein: CASSPQKLQGGTGELFF.

V gene TRBV5-8 combines with J gene TRBJ1-1; D unclear. This CDR3 spans 8 amino acids. Looked up from germline, CDR1 is SGHTS and CDR2 is YDEGEE. The V end was cut by 10 bases, the J end by 11 bases, with 9 bases between. CDR3 nucleotides: TGTGCCGGAGGGCCGGCTTTCTTT. Residues: CAGGPAFF.

This clone was detected once. This chain joins TRBV19 and TRBJ1-1, with TRBD1 as a possible D gene (5 bases). V was shortened by 6 bases and J by 3 bases, with 14 bases between the two germline ends. The CDR3 consists of 14 residues. Germline CDR1 and CDR2: LNHDA and SQIVND (reference sequence). This chain's CDR3 is CASSPRKGDTEAFF. DNA for the CDR3: TGTGCCAGTAGCCCTAGAAAAGGGGACACTGAAGCTTTCTTT.

The rearrangement links TRBV20-1 to TRBJ2-4; 9 nucleotides align to TRBD2. Germline CDR1 is DFQATT and CDR2 is SNEGSKA (reference sequence). J was trimmed by 2 bases and V by 3 bases; bases with no gene match: 8. There are 16 residues in the CDR3. The CDR3 is CSASGSSGISKNIQYF. The CDR3 region has the DNA TGCAGTGCTAGTGGATCTAGCGGGATTTCCAAAAACATTCAGTACTTC.

This chain connects TRBV19 to TRBJ1-1; D perhaps matches TRBD1 (5 bases). Trimming took off 6 bases at V and 4 bases at J, with 12 bases between the two ends. Looked up from germline, CDR1 is LNHDA and CDR2 is SQIVND (reference sequence). The CDR3 length is 13 residues. The CDR3 is CASRKSGGTEAFF. The CDR3 bases are TGTGCCAGTAGGAAGTCGGGGGGCACTGAAGCTTTCTTT.